The 18 T cell receptor beta chains given below trace back to one sample, sequenced in a study of early T cells in non-severe SARS-CoV-2 infection. TCRdb independently ran MiXCR on the 5' RACE reads; one entry per CDR3 protein. The table has about 46,000 distinct CDR3 sequences, over 5% seen once. Here the sequenced sample was whole blood, taken at baseline. All receptors derive from an adult who was a healthcare worker with PCR-confirmed SARS-CoV-2 infection or an uninfected control (not recorded which).

At least ten counts were recorded for this clonotype. The chain uses TRBV6-5 and TRBJ1-4, with a tentative D call TRBD1 (5 bases). This CDR3 comprises 23 residues. V lost 3 bases and J 4 bases, leaving 36 bases between the germline ends. Germline CDR1 and CDR2: MNHEY and SVGAGI. As DNA, the CDR3 is TGTGCCAGCAGTTATTTCCCTCCAAAGATCTTAAGGGGCCACAACAACCATAATGAAAAACTGTTTTTT. This gives the protein CASSYFPPKILRGHNNHNEKLFF.

There are many counts of this clonotype. The V and J genes are TRBV7-9 and TRBJ2-7; D could derive from TRBD1 or TRBD2 (5 bases each). Trimming took off 5 bases at V and 1 base at J, with 9 bases between the two ends. The V gene's germline CDR1 is SEHNR and CDR2 FQNEAQ (reference sequence). The CDR3 is made up of 13 amino acids. CDR3 sequence reads: CASSRDASYEQYF. CDR3 coding DNA: TGTGCCAGCAGCCGGGACGCATCCTACGAGCAGTACTTC. The full variable domain, rest sourced from reference TRBV7-9 and TRBJ2-7, is DTGVSQNPRHKITKRGQNVTFRCDPISEHNRLYWYRQTLGQGPEFLTYFQNEAQLEKSRLLSDRFSAERPKGSFSTLEIQRTEQGDSAMYLCASSRDASYEQYFGPGTRLTVT.

The chain is built from TRBV7-9 and TRBJ1-6, with 9 bases identical to TRBD1. CDR1 is SEHNR, CDR2 FQNEAQ, per germline (reference sequence). This CDR3 spans 14 amino acids. Losses at the gene ends were 6 bases for V and 8 bases for J; bases not matched to a gene: 5. CDR3 DNA sequence: TGTGCCAGCAGTGTCCGGGACAGGGATTCACCCCTCCACTTT. It translates to CASSVRDRDSPLHF.

This clonotype came up a few times. V gene TRBV3-1 combines with J gene TRBJ2-5; 9 positions match TRBD2. The junction had 12 bases not matched to a gene; V was cut back by 5 bases and J by 2 bases. From germline, CDR1 is LGHDT and CDR2 YNNKEL (reference sequence). CDR3 length: 17 residues. Here the CDR3 reads CASSKRGTSSRQETQYF. The DNA of the CDR3 is TGTGCCAGCAGCAAGAGGGGGACTAGCTCGCGACAAGAGACCCAGTACTTC.

A few counts support this clonotype. This chain uses TRBV4-1 with TRBJ2-7; 9 bases fit TRBD1. Germline trimming cut 3 bases from V and 1 base from J; bases unmatched to any gene: 13. CDR3 size: 18 residues. Germline-derived CDR1 and CDR2 are MGHRA and YSYEKL. As DNA, the CDR3 is TGCGCCAGCAGCCAGGGTTACACGGGGACAGGGAATTCCTACGAGCAGTACTTC. This translates into CASSQGYTGTGNSYEQYF.

At least ten counts were recorded for this clonotype. The chain carries TRBV6-5 and TRBJ2-3; D uncertain. Germline loops: CDR1 MNHEY, CDR2 SVGAGI. The CDR3 has 14 residues. V was clipped by 8 bases and J by 0 bases, with 12 bases between them. The CDR3: CASQKGESTDTQYF. The CDR3, as DNA: TGTGCCAGCCAGAAGGGCGAGAGCACAGATACGCAGTATTTT.

This clonotype was seen a handful of times. The chain has TRBV7-2 and TRBJ1-4; perhaps TRBD1 as D (5 bases). Between the trimmed V and J ends, which lost 0 bases and 8 bases, there was a span of 10 bases. The CDR3 sequence is 14 residues long. Germline V CDR1 and CDR2: SGHTA, FQGNSA. CDR3 in amino acids: CASSLAGAGEKLFF. CDR3 DNA: TGTGCCAGCAGCTTAGCCGGAGCAGGGGAAAAACTGTTTTTT.

In this sample, this clonotype turned up a few times. This chain uses TRBV6-1 with TRBJ2-1, with D perhaps TRBD2 (5 bases). CDR1 and CDR2 from the germline V gene are MNHNS and SASEGT. CDR3 length equals 15 residues. Trimming removed 6 bases at V and 4 bases at J, with 16 bases between. For the CDR3, the DNA is TGTGCCAGCAGGAGACTACCCGGGAATTACAATGAGCAGTTCTTC. Its protein product is CASRRLPGNYNEQFF.

This clonotype was seen a few times. This chain joins TRBV4-1 and TRBJ2-7, with 12 bases fitting TRBD2. The germline V gene encodes CDR1 MGHRA and CDR2 YSYEKL. The CDR3 contains 15 residues. Trimming took 4 bases from V and 7 from J; bases not matched to a gene: 8. CDR3 loop: CASSPGLAGRGEQYF. CDR3 DNA sequence: TGCGCCAGCAGCCCAGGACTAGCGGGAAGGGGTGAGCAGTACTTC.

This clonotype was recorded many times. The V call is TRBV24-1, the J call TRBJ2-7; 8 bases map to TRBD1. After removal of 3 bases from V and 4 bases from J, the junction contained 7 bases not matched to a gene. The CDR3 totals 15 residues. The germline CDR1 and CDR2 sequences are KGHDR and SFDVKD. The CDR3 region is CATSDPTGDGYEQYF. The CDR3 region has the DNA TGTGCCACCAGTGATCCGACAGGGGACGGTTACGAGCAGTACTTC.

This clonotype was seen a few times. This chain joins TRBV4-1 and TRBJ1-5; D ambiguous. The germline V gene encodes CDR1 MGHRA and CDR2 YSYEKL. V was trimmed by 0 bases and J by 3 bases, leaving 9 bases between them. CDR3 length: 15 amino acids. The CDR3 nucleotides are TGCGCCAGCAGCCAAGAGGGAGATCTCAATCAGCCCCAGCATTTT. Translation: CASSQEGDLNQPQHF.

This clonotype was detected a few times. This chain connects TRBV7-9 to TRBJ2-7; tentatively, D is TRBD2 (6 bases). Germline CDR1 and CDR2: SEHNR and FQNEAQ (reference sequence). Trimming took 4 bases from V and 1 from J, leaving 23 bases between them. The CDR3 contains 18 residues. The CDR3 nucleotides read TGTGCCAGCAGCTCCCCGCAGGTCGGGAGCGGCGGGTCCTACGAGCAGTACTTC. It is translated as CASSSPQVGSGGSYEQYF.

This clonotype was recorded at least ten times. The chain uses TRBV20-1 and TRBJ1-1, with a tentative D call TRBD1 (6 bases). In germline, CDR1 is DFQATT, CDR2 SNEGSKA (reference sequence). The CDR3 length is 13 residues. With 7 bases removed from V and 1 base from J, the gap between germline ends came to 13 bases. CDR3 nucleotide sequence: TGCAGTGTCCCGGACAGCTCGAACACTGAAGCTTTCTTT. Translation gives CSVPDSSNTEAFF.

The table lists this clonotype with many counts. The genes are TRBV19 and TRBJ2-2; D remains ambiguous. Trimming took 4 bases from V and 10 from J, leaving 16 bases between them. This CDR3 has 14 residues. CDR1 LNHDA and CDR2 SQIVND come from the germline V gene (reference sequence). The CDR3 DNA reads as TGTGCCAGTAGTAGACAAAATAAGGTGAAGGAGCTGTTTTTT. Protein product: CASSRQNKVKELFF.

This clonotype has a count of ten or more. This chain joins TRBV7-2 and TRBJ2-1; no clear D. Trimming cost V 2 bases and J 6 bases, with 17 bases left between them. Germline lookup yields CDR1 SGHTA and CDR2 FQGNSA. The CDR3 contains 16 residues. CDR3 in DNA: TGTGCCAGCAGCTTAATCCGGAAGACTTACTCCAATGAGCAGTTCTTC. Translating it yields CASSLIRKTYSNEQFF. Drawing the rest from reference TRBV7-2 and TRBJ2-1, the complete variable domain is GAGVSQSPSNKVTEKGKDVELRCDPISGHTALYWYRQSLGQGLEFLIYFQGNSAPDKSGLPSDRFSAERTGGSVSTLTIQRTQQEDSAVYLCASSLIRKTYSNEQFFGPGTRLTVL.

Regarding this clonotype: It may be a read error: a sequence one base away is much more abundant. The J gene is TRBJ2-5, the V gene TRBV5-6; D is unclear. This CDR3 is 15 amino acids long. Per germline, CDR1 SGHDT and CDR2 YYEEEE. The DNA for the CDR3 is TGTGCCAGCAGCTTGGTACCGGCCAACCAAGACACCCAGTACTTC. Residues: CASSLVPANQDTQYF.

This clonotype was recorded at least ten times. The chain links TRBV12-3 or TRBV12-4 to TRBJ1-5; D is uncertain. The ends were cut back, 9 bases at V and 2 bases at J, with 5 bases in the middle. This CDR3 is 11 amino acids long. The CDR3 DNA is TGTGCCAGTGGGGGCAATCAGCCCCAGCATTTT. Amino acids: CASGGNQPQHF.

The table lists this clonotype with many counts. CDR3 sequence (DNA): TGTGCCACCAGCAGAGACCCGACCACCGGGGAGCTGTTTTTT. It translates to CATSRDPTTGELFF. The chain combines TRBV15 with TRBJ2-2; D remains ambiguous. The CDR3 is made up of 14 amino acids. The V end was cut by 0 bases, the J end by 4 bases, with 6 bases between. Germline V gene sequence: CDR1 LNHNV, CDR2 YYDKDF (reference sequence).